This T cell receptor beta chain derives from a study of blood T cell repertoires in COVID-19 (dated by TCRdb to 2018 to 2021). With regard to the full study: Samples from collaborators originated in the United States, Italy and Spain and spanned both the acute and convalescent phases of COVID-19. The repertoires were released in a freely available public database meant as a resource for research on the immune response to SARS-CoV-2. Deeply sampled blood TCRbeta repertoires from subjects exposed to, actively infected with, or recovered from COVID-19 were included in the dataset. The prospective study material was composed of cDNA or gDNA derived from T cells, B-cell-depleted T cells, or PBMCs. Samples were obtained from the ongoing ImmuneRACE study (first 160 participants) and from 950 to 1,500 subjects provided by 6 global collaborators. Sample metadata almost always included a de-identified subject ID, COVID-19 status, age in years and sex. HLA class I and class II types, where available, came from metadata supplied by the sample provider rather than from assay-based typing. Points the paper makes about the study in general: The amount of clinical and demographic metadata varied by source and participant and was provided uncurated.

TCRbeta CDR3 regions were amplified from genomic DNA using the immunoSEQ Assay, a bias-controlled multiplex PCR. Per the source publication's procedure: The number of nucleated cells in each sample was estimated from the amplification of reference gene primers within the assay. To quantify the absolute abundance of each unique TCRbeta CDR3 rearrangement, sequence reads were collapsed and filtered. For each sample, productive Simpson clonality was calculated as the square root of Simpson's diversity index over productive rearrangements. Sourced from immuneACCESS, this table was stored by TCRdb with only in-frame sequences that have V and J called. A share of the clones is absent; for the studies checked, an unresolved V gene accounts for under half, and the remainder has no known explanation. That table is the source of V, J and clone size, and D and trimming were worked out from the DNA. The sample includes around 97,000 clones, with just under 90% observed a single time. 15% of the sample is held by the ten biggest clonotypes.

Points on this clone: This clone's antigen is unknown. No qualities accompany the bases; no much larger clone lies one base away.

The collaborating institutions used their own protocols to collect whole blood in K2EDTA tubes. Collaborator samples were shipped for TCRbeta analysis as frozen whole blood, isolated PBMCs, or DNA extracted from either sample type. Measured from the cysteine to the phenylalanine, the CDR3 is 14 residues long. CDR3 DNA is the only sequence kept; it has 42 bases, read in frame from the first base. CDR1 and CDR2 are drawn from the germline V gene: MNHEY, SVGAGI. The trim is 6 bases for V and 6 bases for J, with a gap of 14 bases between the germline ends. Here the chain combines TRBV6-5 and TRBJ2-2; 5 matching bases give a weak D call of TRBD1. This receptor was taken from a human donor in a cohort sampled during active COVID-19. The sample was peripheral blood. The CDR3 region reads CASSSTVPPGELFF. The nucleotides are TGTGCCAGCAGCTCGACAGTCCCCCCCGGGGAGCTGTTTTTT.